This T cell receptor (beta chain) originates from a study of PD-L1 blockade in urothelial cancer. The table came from immunoSEQ multiplex PCR; TCRdb's copy has only in-frame clones and leaves some out. In the table there are about 130,000 clones, 84% of which are singletons. CDR1 MDHEN and CDR2 SYDVKM come from the germline V gene. The CDR3 spans 15 residues. V shed 3 bases and J 7 bases; nucleotides not matched to a gene: 6. Indicated time point: pretreatment peripheral blood. The TCR comes from a man aged 45-65 years with urothelial cancer. The chain recombines TRBV28 with TRBJ1-5; TRBD1 agrees at 10 bases. The specimen comprised PBMCs, sampled around atezolizumab (anti-PD-L1) treatment. The CDR3 coding sequence is TGTGCCAGCAGTTTGGGACAGGGGTATCGGCAGCCCCAGCATTTT. This translates into CASSLGQGYRQPQHF.